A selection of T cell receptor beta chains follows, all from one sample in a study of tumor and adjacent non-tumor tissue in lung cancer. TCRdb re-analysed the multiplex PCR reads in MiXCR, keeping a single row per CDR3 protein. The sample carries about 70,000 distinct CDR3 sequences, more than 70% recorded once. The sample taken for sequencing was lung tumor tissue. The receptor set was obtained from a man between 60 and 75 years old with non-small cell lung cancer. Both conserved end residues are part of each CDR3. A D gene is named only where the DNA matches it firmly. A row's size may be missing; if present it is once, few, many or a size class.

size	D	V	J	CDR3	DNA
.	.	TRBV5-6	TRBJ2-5	CASSLGGTDRMRAQYF	TGTGCCAGCAGCTTGGGGGGCACAGACAGGATGCGGGCCCAGTACTTC
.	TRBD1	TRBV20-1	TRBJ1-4	CCVRGMGQGMGEKLFF	TGCTGTGTTAGGGGAATGGGACAGGGAATGGGTGAAAAACTGTTTTTT
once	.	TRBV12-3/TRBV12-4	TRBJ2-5	CVSGLSPQETQYF	TGTGTCAGCGGCCTGTCTCCTCAAGAGACCCAGTACTTC
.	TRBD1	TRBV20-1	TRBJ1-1	CSARQGLNTEAFF	TGCAGTGCCAGACAGGGTTTGAACACTGAAGCTTTCTTT
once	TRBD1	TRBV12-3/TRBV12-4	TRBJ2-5	CTSSPRQGPSETQYF	TGTACCAGCAGTCCTAGACAGGGACCATCAGAGACCCAGTACTTC
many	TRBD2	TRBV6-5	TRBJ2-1	CASSYPSSGRADEQFF	TGTGCCAGCAGTTACCCTTCTAGCGGGAGGGCCGATGAGCAGTTCTTC
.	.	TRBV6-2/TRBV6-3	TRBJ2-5	CASSKPDKGETQYF	TGTGCCAGCAGTAAACCCGATAAGGGAGAGACCCAGTACTTC
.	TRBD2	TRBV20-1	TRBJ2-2	CSTTLVGGPETGKLFF	TGCAGTACTACTTTAGTGGGAGGGCCGGAGACCGGGAAGCTGTTTTTT
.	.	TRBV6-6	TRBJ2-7	CVSSYLQPNSYEQYF	TGTGTCAGTAGTTACCTTCAGCCCAATTCCTACGAGCAGTACTTC
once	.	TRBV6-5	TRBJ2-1	CASRYGRGSVVQFF	TGTGCCAGCAGATACGGCCGGGGGTCGGTTGTGCAGTTCTTC
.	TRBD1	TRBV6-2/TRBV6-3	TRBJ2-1	CACSRQGSYNVQFF	TGTGCCTGTAGTAGACAGGGCTCCTACAATGTGCAGTTCTTC
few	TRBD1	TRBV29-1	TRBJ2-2	CNVPAGGGELFF	TGCAATGTTCCCGCAGGGGGCGGGGAGCTGTTTTTT
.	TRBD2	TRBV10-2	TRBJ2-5	CARSSSGGETRYF	TGCGCCAGATCTTCTAGCGGAGGGGAGACTCGGTACTTC
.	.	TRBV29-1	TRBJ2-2	CSAERNKTGELFF	TGCAGCGCGGAGAGGAATAAGACCGGGGAGCTGTTTTTT
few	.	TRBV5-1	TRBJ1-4	CASSLEGPTNEKLFF	TGCGCCAGCAGCTTGGAGGGACCGACTAATGAAAAACTGTTTTTT
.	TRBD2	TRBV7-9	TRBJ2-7	CASSPSGRSGEEHF	TGTGCCAGCAGCCCTAGCGGGAGGAGTGGCGAGGAGCACTTC
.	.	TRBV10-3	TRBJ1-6	CVIRGGNSNSPLHF	TGTGTCATCAGAGGTGGTAACTCTAATTCACCCCTCCACTTT
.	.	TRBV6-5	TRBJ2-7	CVSSCGARQAYEQYF	TGTGTCAGCAGTTGCGGGGCTCGACAGGCTTACGAGCAGTACTTC
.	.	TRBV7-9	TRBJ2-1	CARREVKGRRHEKFF	TGTGCCAGAAGGGAAGTTAAGGGACGTAGGCATGAGAAGTTCTTC
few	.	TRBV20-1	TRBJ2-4	CSAGDVTVAKNIKYF	TGCAGTGCTGGGGATGTGACTGTAGCCAAAAACATTAAGTACTTC
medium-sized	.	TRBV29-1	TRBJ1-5	CSVGAEYQPQHF	TGCAGCGTTGGGGCAGAGTATCAGCCCCAGCATTTT
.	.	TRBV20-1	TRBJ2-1	CSAGGPAGYNEQFF	TGCAGTGCTGGCGGACCGGCGGGGTACAATGAGCAGTTCTTC
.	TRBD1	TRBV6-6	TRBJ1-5	CASSGRGRGDNQPQHF	TGTGCCAGCAGTGGGAGAGGCAGGGGGGACAATCAGCCCCAGCATTTC
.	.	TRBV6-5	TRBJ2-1	CASSYGVLNGQFF	TGTGCCAGCAGTTACGGGGTCCTGAATGGGCAATTCTTC
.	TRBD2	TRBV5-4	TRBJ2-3	CASSPIERERGDTQYF	TGTGCCAGCAGCCCTATCGAGCGTGAGCGGGGAGATACGCAGTATTTC
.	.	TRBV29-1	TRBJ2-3	CSIEGSGTKTDTQYF	TGCAGCATTGAAGGATCGGGGACAAAGACAGATACACAGTATTTT
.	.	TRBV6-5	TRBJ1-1	CASNYSRRGGADAFF	TGCGCCAGCAATTACTCCCGCAGGGGTGGGGCCGATGCTTTCTTT
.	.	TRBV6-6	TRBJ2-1	CANSPSPGPPTYNEQFF	TGTGCCAACAGCCCATCTCCGGGACCGCCAACCTACAATGAGCAATTCTTC
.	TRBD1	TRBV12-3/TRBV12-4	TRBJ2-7	CASSQRTGYYEQYF	TGTGCCAGCAGTCAGCGGACAGGGTATTATGAGCAGTACTTC
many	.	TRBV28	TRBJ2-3	CASRPLIINREVTDTQYF	TGTGCCAGCAGGCCCCTTATAATTAACAGGGAGGTCACAGATACGCAGTATTTT
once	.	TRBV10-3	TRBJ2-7	CAISEGPADSSYEHYF	TGTGCCATCAGTGAGGGGCCAGCGGATAGCTCCTACGAGCATTACTTC
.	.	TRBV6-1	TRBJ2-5	CVSSGFHRGGTQYF	TGTGTCAGCAGTGGATTCCACAGGGGCGGGACCCAGTATTTC
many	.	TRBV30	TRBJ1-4	CAWTNSATNEKLFF	TGTGCCTGGACCAACAGTGCAACTAATGAAAAACTGTTTTTT
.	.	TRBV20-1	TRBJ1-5	CSASSGDRPHHF	TGCAGTGCTAGCAGTGGGGACCGGCCCCATCATTTT
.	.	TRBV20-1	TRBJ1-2	CNDLQGRPNYGYNF	TGCAATGATCTCCAGGGCCGACCTAACTATGGCTACAACTTC
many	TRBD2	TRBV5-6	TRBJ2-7	CASSLDLAAYEQYF	TGTGCCAGCAGCTTGGATCTAGCGGCCTACGAGCAGTACTTC
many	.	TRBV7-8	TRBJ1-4	CASSLLRGGKLFF	TGTGCCAGCAGCTTACTGAGGGGAGGAAAACTGTTTTTT
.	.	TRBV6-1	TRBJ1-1	CASSSPSGSEAFF	TGTGCCAGCAGTTCGCCCTCGGGGTCTGAAGCTTTCTTT
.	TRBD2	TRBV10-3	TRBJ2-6	CAITEHGSRGRDSGAKVLTF	TGTGCCATCACTGAACATGGGTCTAGAGGGAGGGACTCTGGGGCAAAAGTACTGACTTTC
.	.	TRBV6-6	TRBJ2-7	CTSSSGSFKSYKQYF	TGTACCAGCAGTTCCGGGAGCTTCAAGTCCTACAAGCAGTACTTC
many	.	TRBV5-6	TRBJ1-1	CASSFLVQGAFF	TGTGCCAGCAGCTTCTTGGTACAGGGAGCTTTCTTT
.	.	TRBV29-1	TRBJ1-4	CSVYTPDNATNEKLFF	TGCAGTGTTTACACCCCCGACAATGCAACTAATGAAAAACTGTTTTTT
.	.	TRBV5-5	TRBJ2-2	CASSIGTVNTGELFF	TGTGCCAGCAGCATCGGGACGGTAAACACCGGAGAGCTGTTTTTT
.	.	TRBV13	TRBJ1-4	CANSSSPGQVLFF	TGTGCCAACAGCTCGTCCCCGGGACAAGTTCTGTTTTTT
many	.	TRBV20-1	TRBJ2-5	CSARPALGQETQYF	TGCAGTGCCCGACCGGCCCTTGGCCAAGAGACCCAGTACTTC
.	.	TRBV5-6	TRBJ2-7	CASGLTQGEGCEQYF	TGTGCCAGCGGGCTGACCCAGGGCGAAGGCTGCGAGCAGTACTTC
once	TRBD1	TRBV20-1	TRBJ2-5	CSDRTGTGVFGTQYF	TGCAGTGATAGGACTGGGACAGGGGTTTTTGGGACCCAGTACTTC
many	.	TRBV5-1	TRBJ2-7	CASSLDRADIYEQYF	TGCGCCAGCAGCTTGGACAGGGCCGATATCTACGAGCAGTACTTC
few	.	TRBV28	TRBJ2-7	CASQGAASFYEQYF	TGTGCCAGCCAAGGGGCAGCGTCATTCTACGAGCAGTACTTC
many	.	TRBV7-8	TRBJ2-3	CASSFLVTDTQYF	TGTGCCAGCAGCTTTTTGGTCACAGATACGCAGTATTTT
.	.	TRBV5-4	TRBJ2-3	CASSPIERELGGTQYF	TGTGCCAGCAGCCCTATCGAGAGGGAGCTGGGAGGTACGCAGTATTTT
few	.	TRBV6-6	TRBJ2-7	CASRGAETCEQYF	TGTGCCAGCAGGGGTGCAGAAACCTGCGAGCAGTACTTC
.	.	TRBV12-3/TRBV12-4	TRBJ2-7	CASCDKYDYKQYF	TGTGCCAGCTGTGACAAATATGACTACAAGCAGTACTTC
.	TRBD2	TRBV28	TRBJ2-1	CVSSPNPASGRAREQFF	TGTGTCAGCAGTCCTAACCCAGCGAGCGGGAGGGCCAGGGAGCAGTTCTTC